This TCR beta chain was documented in a study of T-cell memory formation after mild COVID-19. Points from the study as a whole: Mainly CM and EM harbored the contracting CD4+ clones; mainly EMRA harbored the CD8+ ones.

TCRdb reanalysed the 5' RACE reads using MiXCR and keeps one entry per CDR3 protein. The top ten clones hold approximately 13% of a sample with roughly 550,000 distinct CDR3 sequences, roughly 22% of them seen once. In regard to this clonotype: What it binds is not known.

Germline values: CDR1 SNHLY, CDR2 FYNNEI. The germline V and J ends were trimmed by 5 bases and 3 bases, with 14 bases remaining between them. The CDR3 has 14 amino acids. The V call is TRBV2, the J call TRBJ2-7, with a tentative D call TRBD1 (6 bases). The source of this sequence is an adult woman who had mild COVID-19 (a few samples of this study predate the infection). Cell type and time point are not known. Material for sequencing was PBMCs or a T cell subset sorted from them (not recorded which). The chain's CDR3 is CASSTDSYFYEQYF. The CDR3 region has the DNA TGTGCCAGCAGTACGGACAGTTACTTCTACGAGCAGTACTTC.